The 30 T cell receptor beta chains below come from one sample, sequenced in a study of blood T cell repertoires in COVID-19. Sequencing used immunoSEQ multiplex PCR; TCRdb keeps in-frame clones, though not all of them. Of tens of thousands of clones detected, around four fifths appear once; the ten largest clones hold about 20%. Sequenced material: peripheral blood. The receptors were gathered from a man aged 30 to 45 with COVID-19, enrolled during active disease.

The chain is built from TRBV3-1 (or the pseudogene TRBV3-2) and TRBJ1-2; D gene uncertain. With 3 bases removed from V and 2 bases from J, the gap between germline ends came to 4 bases. The CDR3 extends over 12 amino acids. CDR1 is LGHDT and CDR2 is YNNKEL in the germline V gene (reference sequence). The CDR3 region is CASSQLNYGYTF. CDR3 DNA: TGTGCCAGCAGCCAGCTAAACTATGGCTACACCTTC.

The J gene is TRBJ2-7, the V gene TRBV5-4, with 9 bases matching TRBD2. This CDR3 comprises 14 residues. Germline V gives CDR1 SGHNT, CDR2 YYREEE (reference sequence). Germline trimming cut 0 bases from V and 7 bases from J; bases unmatched to any gene: 5. CDR3 coding DNA: TGTGCCAGCAGCTTGGGGGCGGGAGGGAGGGAGCAGTACTTC. It specifies CASSLGAGGREQYF.

The chain links TRBV5-1 to TRBJ2-1, with 10 bases that match TRBD2. J was trimmed by 10 bases and V by 0 bases; bases with no gene match: 10. CDR3 size: 16 residues. Germline lookup yields CDR1 SGHRS and CDR2 YFSETQ. The CDR3 reads CASSLGSLAGAGEQFF. The CDR3 nucleotides are TGCGCCAGCAGCTTGGGATCGCTAGCGGGGGCCGGAGAGCAGTTCTTC.

V gene TRBV2 combines with J gene TRBJ2-5; TRBD2 matches at 7 bases. CDR3 length: 15 residues. Germline trimming cut 7 bases from V and 2 bases from J; bases unmatched to any gene: 10. Germline V gene lookup returns CDR1 SNHLY and CDR2 FYNNEI. The CDR3 spells CASKRASGPQETQYF. The CDR3 DNA follows: TGTGCCAGCAAAAGGGCTAGCGGACCACAAGAGACCCAGTACTTC.

The chain couples TRBV30 to TRBJ1-6; a possible D gene is TRBD1 (5 bases). Germline CDR1 and CDR2: GTSNPN and SVGIG (reference sequence). V shed 6 bases and J shed 4 bases, with 10 bases lying between them. This CDR3 is built from 13 residues. The CDR3 here is CACTQGYNSPLHF. The CDR3 DNA sequence: TGTGCCTGTACCCAGGGATATAATTCACCCCTCCACTTT.

The rearrangement uses TRBV9 and TRBJ2-3; tentative D call: TRBD2 (5 bases). Between the trimmed V and J ends, which lost 4 bases and 6 bases, there was a span of 15 bases. The CDR3 is 14 residues long. The germline V gene has CDR1 SGDLS and CDR2 YYNGEE. The CDR3 DNA is TGTGCCAGCAGCTTCCAATGGGGAGCCGATACGCAGTATTTT. Protein: CASSFQWGADTQYF.

V and J are TRBV19 and TRBJ1-2, with 7 bases that match TRBD1. The CDR3 consists of 15 residues. J was trimmed by 3 bases and V by 7 bases; bases with no gene match: 11. The germline gives CDR1 LNHDA, CDR2 SQIVND (reference sequence). CDR3 region: CASTKQGQDDYGYTF. As DNA, the CDR3 is TGTGCCAGTACCAAACAGGGGCAGGACGACTATGGCTACACCTTC.

V usage is TRBV5-6 and J usage is TRBJ2-1, with 8 positions matching TRBD2. V gave up 4 bases and J gave up 0 bases; unmatched junction bases: 6. The CDR3 length is 16 residues. The V gene's germline CDR1 is SGHDT and CDR2 YYEEEE. The CDR3 DNA reads TGTGCCAGCAGCCAAGTAGCGGGGAGCTCCTACAATGAGCAGTTCTTC. Its translation: CASSQVAGSSYNEQFF.

This chain joins TRBV5-1 and TRBJ2-3; 10 nucleotides line up with TRBD2. Germline V CDR1 and CDR2: SGHRS, YFSETQ. This CDR3 is 19 amino acids long. V was clipped by 0 bases and J by 3 bases; unmatched bases: 13. The CDR3 DNA follows: TGCGCCAGCAGCTTGGATAGTCTAGCGGGAGTAATAGGAACAGATACGCAGTATTTT. Its protein product is CASSLDSLAGVIGTDTQYF.

The chain recombines TRBV6-5 with TRBJ1-1, with TRBD1 identical over 8 bases. V shed 6 bases, J shed 8 bases, and the junction held 2 bases outside the gene matches. This CDR3 has 11 amino acids. The V gene's germline CDR1 is MNHEY and CDR2 SVGAGI. CDR3 in amino acids: CASSHRGEAFF. The CDR3 DNA follows: TGTGCCAGCAGCCACAGGGGGGAAGCTTTCTTT.

As concerns this clone: One end of the junction fails to match germline, which may point to a read error. Other DNA sequences of this sample code for an identical CDR3. V is TRBV27 and J is TRBJ1-1; 8 nucleotides align to TRBD1. The CDR3 length is 15 residues. In germline, CDR1 is MNHEY, CDR2 SMNVEV (reference sequence). This chain's CDR3 is CASSRQGLWDTEAFF. In DNA form, the CDR3 reads TGTGCCAGCAGCCGACAGGGGTTATGGGACACTGAAGCTTTCTTC.

The rearrangement joins TRBV7-6 to TRBJ2-1; the match to TRBD2 covers 12 bases. This CDR3 is built from 15 residues. Per germline, CDR1 SGHVS and CDR2 FNYEAQ. Losses at the gene ends were 5 bases for V and 4 bases for J; bases not matched to a gene: 3. In nucleotides, the CDR3 is TGTGCCAGCAGCGAGACTAGCGGGAGTTACAATGAGCAGTTCTTC. Protein sequence: CASSETSGSYNEQFF.

Only one count was recorded for this clone. CDR3 DNA sequence: TGTGCCAGCTTTGACAAGAACTATGGCTACACCTTC. As protein: CASFDKNYGYTF. This rearrangement joins TRBV28 to TRBJ1-2; D remains unclear. This CDR3 spans 12 amino acids. V was clipped by 8 bases and J by 2 bases, with 9 bases between them. The germline V gene has CDR1 MDHEN and CDR2 SYDVKM.

The J gene is TRBJ2-1, the V gene TRBV4-2; TRBD2 matches 13 bases. The CDR3 extends over 16 amino acids. Germline assignment: CDR1 LGHNA and CDR2 YNFKEQ. V dropped 1 base and J dropped 5; count of bases not matched to a gene: 2. CDR3 in amino acids: CASSQAGTSGNNEQFF. The CDR3 DNA follows: TGTGCCAGCAGCCAAGCCGGGACTAGCGGGAACAATGAGCAGTTCTTC.

V gene TRBV4-1 combines with J gene TRBJ2-7; possible D gene TRBD2, 7 bases. CDR3 length: 15 residues. Trimming removed 0 bases from V and 5 bases from J, with 14 bases in between. Germline CDR1 reads MGHRA; CDR2 reads YSYEKL. The CDR3 loop reads CASSQDLAGADEQYF. The CDR3 region has the DNA TGCGCCAGCAGCCAAGATCTGGCGGGGGCGGACGAGCAGTACTTC.

This rearrangement joins TRBV19 to TRBJ2-2; perhaps TRBD2 as D (6 bases). This CDR3 spans 14 amino acids. Germline assignment: CDR1 LNHDA and CDR2 SQIVND (reference sequence). The germline V and J ends were trimmed by 10 bases and 1 base, with 13 bases remaining between them. In DNA form, the CDR3 reads TGTGCCATCAGGTCGGGGGTGAACACCGGGGAGCTGTTTTTT. As protein: CAIRSGVNTGELFF.

The V and J genes are TRBV7-2 and TRBJ2-6; no clear D gene. The CDR3 consists of 15 residues. V was cut by 6 bases and J by 1 base, with 10 bases left in between. Germline CDR1 SGHTA, CDR2 FQGNSA. The CDR3 here is CASSLRLSGANVLTF. The CDR3 bases are TGTGCCAGCAGTCTTAGACTGTCTGGGGCCAACGTCCTGACTTTC.

The rearrangement links TRBV4-1 to TRBJ2-1; 12 bases match TRBD2. This CDR3 has 16 residues. V dropped 1 base and J dropped 2; count of bases not matched to a gene: 0. The germline CDR1 and CDR2 sequences are MGHRA and YSYEKL. The CDR3 sequence is CASSQGTSGAYNEQFF. The DNA for the CDR3 is TGCGCCAGCAGCCAAGGGACTAGCGGGGCCTACAATGAGCAGTTCTTC.

The chain employs TRBV4-1 and TRBJ1-6, with D hard to call. Trimming pared 7 bases from V and 11 bases from J, leaving 18 bases between. Germline CDR1 is MGHRA and CDR2 is YSYEKL. The length of the CDR3 is 14 residues. The CDR3 sequence is CASTPAVRGTPLHF. The CDR3 bases are TGCGCCAGCACCCCGGCAGTCCGGGGTACACCCCTCCACTTT.

This clone was seen only once. The rearrangement joins TRBV6-6 to TRBJ2-3; 9 bases fit TRBD1. The CDR3 is 15 amino acids. Germline V gene lookup returns CDR1 MNHNY and CDR2 SVGAGI (reference sequence). J lost 3 bases, V lost 6 bases, and 7 bases had no gene match. The CDR3 reads CASRGDRAYTDTQYF. In DNA form, the CDR3 reads TGTGCCAGCAGGGGGGACAGGGCATATACAGATACGCAGTATTTT.

J is TRBJ2-4 and V is TRBV29-1; the D gene is possibly TRBD1 (5 bases). The V gene's germline CDR1 is SQVTM and CDR2 ANQGSEA. The CDR3 is 13 amino acids. The V end lost 2 bases, the J end lost 1 base, and 6 bases lay between the germline ends. The CDR3 region has the DNA TGCAGCGTTGAAAAGGGGGCCAAAAACATTCAGTACTTC. The encoded protein is CSVEKGAKNIQYF.

The chain joins TRBV27 to TRBJ1-5; unclear D gene. This CDR3 comprises 14 residues. CDR1 and CDR2 from the germline V gene are MNHEY and SMNVEV (reference sequence). The V gene lost 6 bases and the J gene lost 3 bases, with 12 bases spanning the gap. The CDR3 nucleotides read TGTGCCAGCAGAGGAACGGGAATCAATCAGCCCCAGCATTTT. This encodes CASRGTGINQPQHF.

CDR3 DNA: TGTGCCAGCAGCCGTGACGGGTGGGACACCGGGGAGCTGTTTTTT. This translates into CASSRDGWDTGELFF. The V call is TRBV7-9, the J call TRBJ2-2; D is ambiguous. The V end lost 5 bases, the J end lost 3 bases, and 13 bases lay between the germline ends. The CDR3 extends over 15 amino acids. Germline CDR1 and CDR2: SEHNR and FQNEAQ (reference sequence).

The V gene is TRBV15, the J gene TRBJ1-2, with D perhaps matching TRBD1 (5 bases). The CDR3 loop spans 14 amino acids. V was shortened by 0 bases and J by 2 bases, with 7 bases between the two germline ends. Germline V lookup: CDR1 LNHNV, CDR2 YYDKDF (reference sequence). The CDR3 sequence: CATSREGRNYGYTF. The CDR3 nucleotides read TGTGCCACCAGCAGAGAGGGGCGGAACTATGGCTACACCTTC.

The chain couples TRBV30 to TRBJ1-2; unclear D gene. CDR1 and CDR2 from the germline V gene are GTSNPN and SVGIG (reference sequence). The CDR3 contains 12 residues. The V end was cut by 5 bases, the J end by 8 bases, with 15 bases between. The CDR3 nucleotides are TGTGCCTGGTGGAGAGCACTTTGGGGCTACACCTTC. Its translation is CAWWRALWGYTF.

The V gene is TRBV4-2, the J gene TRBJ2-3, with TRBD2 as a possible D gene (7 bases). The V gene's germline CDR1 is LGHNA and CDR2 YNFKEQ. The V end was cut by 1 base, the J end by 1 base, with 21 bases between. CDR3 length equals 19 residues. CDR3 in amino acids: CASSQVGQRDNGGTDTQYF. CDR3 bases: TGTGCCAGCAGCCAAGTGGGCCAGCGGGACAACGGAGGCACAGATACGCAGTATTTT.

This clone came up a few times. This rearrangement joins TRBV6-2 or TRBV6-3 to TRBJ2-1; a weak D match, TRBD2 (5 bases). Germline V gene data show CDR1 as MNHEY and CDR2 as SVGEGT. V was pared by 2 bases and J by 3 bases, with 5 bases between. The CDR3 totals 13 residues. CDR3 DNA: TGTGCCAGCAGTTACCGGGACTACAATGAGCAGTTCTTC. Protein: CASSYRDYNEQFF.

The V gene is TRBV7-2, the J gene TRBJ2-7, with D tentatively TRBD1 (5 bases). V was cut by 0 bases and J by 2 bases, with 8 bases left in between. The CDR3 has 14 residues. Germline V gene sequence: CDR1 SGHTA, CDR2 FQGNSA. The CDR3 DNA reads TGTGCCAGCAGCTTAGCCAGGGCTCCCTACGAGCAGTACTTC. It translates to CASSLARAPYEQYF.

This clone was seen a few times. The chain combines TRBV24-1 with TRBJ1-1, with D hard to call. V dropped 2 bases and J dropped 1 base, with 4 bases sitting between them. This CDR3 has 13 residues. Germline CDR1 is KGHDR and CDR2 is SFDVKD. Written as DNA, the CDR3 is TGTGCCACCAGTGATTGGGCGAACACTGAAGCTTTCTTT. Protein: CATSDWANTEAFF.

V is TRBV6-1 and J is TRBJ2-1, with TRBD2 as a possible D gene (5 bases). Germline V lookup: CDR1 MNHNS, CDR2 SASEGT. The V and J ends lost 0 bases and 5 bases respectively, with 8 bases between them. This CDR3 spans 14 amino acids. The CDR3 DNA follows: TGTGCCAGCAGTGAAGCGGGAGTGGACAATGAGCAGTTCTTC. Its protein is CASSEAGVDNEQFF.